The source of this T cell receptor (beta chain) is a study of T cells expressing NK-cell markers. Study-wide results and limits: In roughly 6 donors, dominant CD3+CD56+NKG2C+ clones formed 1.0-7.0% of CD8+ cells.

As concerns this clonotype: Its antigen is unidentified.

The CDR3 is 16 amino acids. Per germline, CDR1 LNHDA and CDR2 SQIVND (reference sequence). TCRdb derives one entry per CDR3 protein from the 5' RACE reads, leaving out DNA. Here the sample table reports roughly 420,000 distinct CDR3 sequences. This TCR derives from a woman aged 18 to 75 in good health. Sample: blood T cells: a sorted CD56 or NKG2C T cell subset, CD4+ or CD8+ T cells, or bulk PBMC T cells (not recorded which). The chain recombines TRBV19 with TRBJ1-2. The CDR3 protein is CASSIATRARNYGYTF.